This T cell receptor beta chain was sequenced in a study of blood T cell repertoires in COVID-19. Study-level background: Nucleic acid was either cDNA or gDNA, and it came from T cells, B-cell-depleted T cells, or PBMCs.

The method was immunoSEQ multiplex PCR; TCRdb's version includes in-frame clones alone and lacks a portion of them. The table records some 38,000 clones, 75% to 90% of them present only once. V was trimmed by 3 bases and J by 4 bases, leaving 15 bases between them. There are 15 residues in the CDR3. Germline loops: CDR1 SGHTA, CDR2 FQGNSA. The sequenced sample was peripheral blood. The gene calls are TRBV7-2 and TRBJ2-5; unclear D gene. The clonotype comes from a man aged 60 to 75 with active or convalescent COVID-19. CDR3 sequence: CASSFASTWAETQYF. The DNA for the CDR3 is TGTGCCAGCAGCTTCGCCTCAACCTGGGCAGAGACCCAGTACTTC.